This TCR beta chain originates from a study of T cells in Graves' hyperthyroidism and ophthalmopathy. Template material for amplifying TCR beta CDR3 regions consisted of RNA transcripts. The study used the HTBI primer set for a first-round RT-PCR of the TCR CDR3. Each CDR3 protein is one row after TCRdb ran MiXCR on the multiplex PCR reads. The sample carries 300,000 to 350,000 distinct CDR3 sequences, roughly 18% recorded once. This clonotype came up many times. This sequence originates from a woman aged 40-49 years with Graves' ophthalmopathy. Sequenced sample: blood.

The CDR3 reads CASSLEGAKNIQYF. Here the CDR3 DNA reads TGTGCCAGCAGTTTAGAGGGAGCCAAAAACATTCAGTACTTC. The chain employs TRBV12-3 or TRBV12-4 and TRBJ2-4; D remains unclear. The V gene lost 1 base and the J gene lost 0 bases, with 4 bases spanning the gap. The CDR3 has 14 residues.